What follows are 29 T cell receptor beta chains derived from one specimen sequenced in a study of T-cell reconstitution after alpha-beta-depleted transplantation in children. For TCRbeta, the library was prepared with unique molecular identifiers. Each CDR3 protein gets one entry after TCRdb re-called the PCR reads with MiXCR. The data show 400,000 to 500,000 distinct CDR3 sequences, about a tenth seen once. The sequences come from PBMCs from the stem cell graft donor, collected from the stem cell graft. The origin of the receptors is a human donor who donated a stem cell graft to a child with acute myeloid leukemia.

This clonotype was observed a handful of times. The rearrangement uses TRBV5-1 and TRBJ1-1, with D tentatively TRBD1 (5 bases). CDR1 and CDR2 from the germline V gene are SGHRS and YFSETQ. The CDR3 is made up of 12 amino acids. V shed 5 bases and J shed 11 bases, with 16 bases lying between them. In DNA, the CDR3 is TGCGCCAGCAGTCTCGCGAGGGGAGCGGCTTTCTTT. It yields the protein CASSLARGAAFF.

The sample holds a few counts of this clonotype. The CDR3 DNA reads TGTGCCTGGAGTTCTACCGGGACAGGGTTAAACACCGGGGAGCTGTTTTTT. It codes for CAWSSTGTGLNTGELFF. This sequence joins TRBV30 and TRBJ2-2; 9 positions agree with TRBD1. This CDR3 spans 17 amino acids. V was clipped by 2 bases and J by 2 bases; unmatched bases: 9. Germline V lookup: CDR1 GTSNPN, CDR2 SVGIG (reference sequence).

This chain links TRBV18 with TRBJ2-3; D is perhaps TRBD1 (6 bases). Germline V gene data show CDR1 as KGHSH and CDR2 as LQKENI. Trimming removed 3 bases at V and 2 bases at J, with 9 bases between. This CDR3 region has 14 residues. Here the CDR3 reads CASSPGTTTDTQYF. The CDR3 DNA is TGTGCCAGCTCACCCGGGACAACCACAGATACGCAGTATTTT.

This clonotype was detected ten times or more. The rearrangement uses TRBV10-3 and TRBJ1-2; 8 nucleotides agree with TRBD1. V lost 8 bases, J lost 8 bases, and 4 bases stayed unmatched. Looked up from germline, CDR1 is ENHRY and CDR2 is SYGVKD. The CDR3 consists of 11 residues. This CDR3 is CAIGQGDGYTF. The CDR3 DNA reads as TGTGCCATCGGACAGGGCGACGGCTACACCTTC.

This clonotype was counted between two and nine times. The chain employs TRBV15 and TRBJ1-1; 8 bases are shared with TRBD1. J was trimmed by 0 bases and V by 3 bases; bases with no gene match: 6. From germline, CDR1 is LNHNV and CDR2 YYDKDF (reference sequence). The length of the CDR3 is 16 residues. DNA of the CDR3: TGTGCCACCAGCAGGGACAGGGCACTCATGAACACTGAAGCTTTCTTT. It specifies CATSRDRALMNTEAFF.

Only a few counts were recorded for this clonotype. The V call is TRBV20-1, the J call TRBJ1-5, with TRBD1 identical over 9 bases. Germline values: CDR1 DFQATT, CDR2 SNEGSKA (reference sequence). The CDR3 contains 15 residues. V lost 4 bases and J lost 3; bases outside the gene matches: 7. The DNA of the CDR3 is TGCAGTGCTACACCCGGGACAGGGTTCAATCAGCCCCAGCATTTT. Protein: CSATPGTGFNQPQHF.

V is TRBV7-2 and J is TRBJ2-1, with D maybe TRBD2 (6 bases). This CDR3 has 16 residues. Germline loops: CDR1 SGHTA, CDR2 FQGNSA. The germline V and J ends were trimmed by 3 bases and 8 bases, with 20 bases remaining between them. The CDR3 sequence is CASSFNLRGEFDEQFF. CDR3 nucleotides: TGTGCCAGCAGCTTCAATCTGCGGGGAGAGTTTGATGAGCAGTTCTTC.

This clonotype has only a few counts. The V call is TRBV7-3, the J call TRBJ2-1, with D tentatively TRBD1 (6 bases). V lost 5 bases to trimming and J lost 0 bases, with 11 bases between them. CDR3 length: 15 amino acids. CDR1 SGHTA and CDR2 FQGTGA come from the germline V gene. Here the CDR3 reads CASSQQGDSYNEQFF. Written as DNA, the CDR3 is TGTGCCAGCAGCCAACAGGGAGACTCCTACAATGAGCAGTTCTTC.

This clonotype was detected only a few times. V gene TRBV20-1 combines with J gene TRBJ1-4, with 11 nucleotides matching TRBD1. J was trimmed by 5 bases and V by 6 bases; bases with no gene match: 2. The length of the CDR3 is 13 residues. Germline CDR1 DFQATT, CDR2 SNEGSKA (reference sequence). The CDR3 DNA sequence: TGCAGTGCCGGGACAGGGGGAAATGAAAAACTGTTTTTT. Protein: CSAGTGGNEKLFF.

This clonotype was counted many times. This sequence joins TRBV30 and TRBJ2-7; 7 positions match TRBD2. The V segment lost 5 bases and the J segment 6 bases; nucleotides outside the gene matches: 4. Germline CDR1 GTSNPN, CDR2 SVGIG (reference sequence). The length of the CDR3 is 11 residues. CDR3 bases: TGTGCCTGGTGGGAGGGAGGCGAGCAGTACTTC. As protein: CAWWEGGEQYF. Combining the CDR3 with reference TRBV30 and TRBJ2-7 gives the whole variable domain SQTIHQWPATLVQPVGSPLSLECTVEGTSNPNLYWYRQAAGRGLQLLFYSVGIGQISSEVPQNLSASRPQDRQFILSSKKLLLSDSGFYLCAWWEGGEQYFGPGTRLTVT.

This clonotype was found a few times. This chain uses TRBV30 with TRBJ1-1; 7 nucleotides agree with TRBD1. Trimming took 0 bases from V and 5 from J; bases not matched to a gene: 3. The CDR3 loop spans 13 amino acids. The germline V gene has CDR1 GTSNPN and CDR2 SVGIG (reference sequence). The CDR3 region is CAWSVYRGTEAFF. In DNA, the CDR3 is TGTGCCTGGAGTGTATACAGGGGTACTGAAGCTTTCTTT. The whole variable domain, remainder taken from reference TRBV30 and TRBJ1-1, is SQTIHQWPATLVQPVGSPLSLECTVEGTSNPNLYWYRQAAGRGLQLLFYSVGIGQISSEVPQNLSASRPQDRQFILSSKKLLLSDSGFYLCAWSVYRGTEAFFGQGTRLTVV.

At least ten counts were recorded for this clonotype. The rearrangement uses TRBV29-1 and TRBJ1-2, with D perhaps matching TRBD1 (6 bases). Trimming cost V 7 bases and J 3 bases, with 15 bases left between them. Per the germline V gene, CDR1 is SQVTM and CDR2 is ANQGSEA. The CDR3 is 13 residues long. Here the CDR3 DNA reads TGCAGCGCCGTACGGAACAGGGACTATGGCTACACCTTC. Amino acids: CSAVRNRDYGYTF.

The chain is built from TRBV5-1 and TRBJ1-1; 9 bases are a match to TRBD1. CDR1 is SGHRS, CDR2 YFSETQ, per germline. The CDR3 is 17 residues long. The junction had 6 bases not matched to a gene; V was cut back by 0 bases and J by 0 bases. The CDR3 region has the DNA TGCGCCAGCAGCTTGGTAGGACAGGGGATCCTGAACACTGAAGCTTTCTTT. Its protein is CASSLVGQGILNTEAFF. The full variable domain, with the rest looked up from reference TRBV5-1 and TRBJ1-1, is KAGVTQTPRYLIKTRGQQVTLSCSPISGHRSVSWYQQTPGQGLQFLFEYFSETQRNKGNFPGRFSGRQFSNSRSEMNVSTLELGDSALYLCASSLVGQGILNTEAFFGQGTRLTVV.

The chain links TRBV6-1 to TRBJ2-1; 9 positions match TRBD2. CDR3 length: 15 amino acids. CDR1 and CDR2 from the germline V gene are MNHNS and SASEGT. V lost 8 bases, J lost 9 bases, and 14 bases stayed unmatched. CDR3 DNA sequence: TGTGCCAGCGGAACGGCGGGAGGGCGTGCGCTTGAGCAGTTCTTC. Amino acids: CASGTAGGRALEQFF.

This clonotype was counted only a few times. DNA of the CDR3: TGTGCCAGTAGCGACGCCGGGACAGCCTACGAGCAGTACTTC. Translating it yields CASSDAGTAYEQYF. This chain links TRBV19 with TRBJ2-7, with 7 bases aligning to TRBD1. The germline V gene encodes CDR1 LNHDA and CDR2 SQIVND (reference sequence). Trimming cost V 6 bases and J 2 bases; bases outside gene matches: 7. The CDR3 runs to 14 residues.

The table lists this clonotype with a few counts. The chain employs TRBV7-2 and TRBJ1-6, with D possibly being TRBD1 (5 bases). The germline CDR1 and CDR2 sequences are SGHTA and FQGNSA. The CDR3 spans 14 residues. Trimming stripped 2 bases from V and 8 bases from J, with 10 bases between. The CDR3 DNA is TGTGCCAGCAGCTTATCTGGGACTGATTCACCCCTCCACTTT. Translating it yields CASSLSGTDSPLHF.

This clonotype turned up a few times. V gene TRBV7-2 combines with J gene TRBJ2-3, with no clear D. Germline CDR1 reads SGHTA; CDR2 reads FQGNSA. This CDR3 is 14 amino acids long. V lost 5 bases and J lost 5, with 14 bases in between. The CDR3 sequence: CASSAPSRQDTQYF. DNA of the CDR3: TGTGCCAGCAGCGCACCCTCTAGGCAAGATACGCAGTATTTT.

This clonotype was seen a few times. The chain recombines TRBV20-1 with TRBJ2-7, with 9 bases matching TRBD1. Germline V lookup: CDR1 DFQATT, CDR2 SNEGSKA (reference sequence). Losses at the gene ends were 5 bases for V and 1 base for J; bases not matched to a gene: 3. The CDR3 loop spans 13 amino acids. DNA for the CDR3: TGCAGTGCTCTGGGACAGGGTTCCTACGAGCAGTACTTC. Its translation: CSALGQGSYEQYF.

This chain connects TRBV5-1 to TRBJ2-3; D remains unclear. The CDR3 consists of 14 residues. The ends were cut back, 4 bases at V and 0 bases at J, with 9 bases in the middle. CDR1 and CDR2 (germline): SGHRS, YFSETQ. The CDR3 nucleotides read TGCGCCAGCAGCCCGCATACTAGCACAGATACGCAGTATTTT. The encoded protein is CASSPHTSTDTQYF.

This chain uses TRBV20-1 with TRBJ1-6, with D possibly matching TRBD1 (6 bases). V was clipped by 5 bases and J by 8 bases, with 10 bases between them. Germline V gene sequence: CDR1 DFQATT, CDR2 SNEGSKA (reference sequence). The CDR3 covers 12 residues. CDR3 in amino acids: CSASAGDSPLHF. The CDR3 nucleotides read TGCAGTGCTTCGGCAGGGGATTCACCCCTCCACTTT.

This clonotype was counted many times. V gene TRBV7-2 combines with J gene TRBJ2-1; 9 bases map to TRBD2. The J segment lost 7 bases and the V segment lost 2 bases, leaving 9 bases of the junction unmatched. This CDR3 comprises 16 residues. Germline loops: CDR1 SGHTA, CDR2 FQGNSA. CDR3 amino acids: CASSLSGAGGWNEQFF. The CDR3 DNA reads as TGTGCCAGCAGCTTAAGCGGAGCGGGAGGCTGGAATGAGCAGTTCTTC.

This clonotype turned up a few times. CDR3 DNA: TGTGCCAGCAGTTACTTGGGCGGGAACATCTCTGGGGCCAACGTCCTGACTTTC. Translation: CASSYLGGNISGANVLTF. The rearrangement joins TRBV6-5 to TRBJ2-6; D is possibly TRBD2 (6 bases). The CDR3 is made up of 18 amino acids. CDR1 and CDR2 (germline): MNHEY, SVGAGI. V gave up 1 base and J gave up 0 bases, with 13 bases separating them.

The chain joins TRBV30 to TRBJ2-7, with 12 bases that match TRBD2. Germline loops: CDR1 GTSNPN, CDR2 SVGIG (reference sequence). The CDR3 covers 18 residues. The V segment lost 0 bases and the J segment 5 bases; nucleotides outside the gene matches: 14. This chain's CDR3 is CAWSVALGRLAGDDEQYF. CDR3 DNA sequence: TGTGCCTGGAGTGTAGCCCTTGGAAGACTAGCGGGAGATGACGAGCAGTACTTC.

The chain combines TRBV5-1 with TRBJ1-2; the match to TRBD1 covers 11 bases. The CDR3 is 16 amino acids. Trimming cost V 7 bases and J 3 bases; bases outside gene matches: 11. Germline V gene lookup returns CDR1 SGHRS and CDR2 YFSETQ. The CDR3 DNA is TGCGCCAGCGGCAATACTCCGGGACAGGGGGACTATGGCTACACCTTC. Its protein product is CASGNTPGQGDYGYTF.

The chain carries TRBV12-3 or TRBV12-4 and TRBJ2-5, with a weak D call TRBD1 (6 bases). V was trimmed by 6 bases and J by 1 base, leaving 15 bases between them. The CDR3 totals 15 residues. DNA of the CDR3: TGTGCCAGCAGCAACCCCGGGACACTCCAAGAGACCCAGTACTTC. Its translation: CASSNPGTLQETQYF.

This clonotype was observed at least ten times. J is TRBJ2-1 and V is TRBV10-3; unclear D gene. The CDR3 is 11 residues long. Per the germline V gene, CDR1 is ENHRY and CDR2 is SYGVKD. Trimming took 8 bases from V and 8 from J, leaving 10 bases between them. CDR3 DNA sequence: TGTGCCATCGGAACGAGGTATGAGCAGTTCTTC. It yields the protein CAIGTRYEQFF.

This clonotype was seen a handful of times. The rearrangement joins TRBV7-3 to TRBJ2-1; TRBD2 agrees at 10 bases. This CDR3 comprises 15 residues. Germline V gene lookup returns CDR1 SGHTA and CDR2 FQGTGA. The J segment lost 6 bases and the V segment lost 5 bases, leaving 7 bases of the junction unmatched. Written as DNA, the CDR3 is TGTGCCAGCAGCACTAGCGGGGAGAGGATCAATGAGCAGTTCTTC. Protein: CASSTSGERINEQFF.

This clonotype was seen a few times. The CDR3 DNA follows: TGCAGTGCTGTCCCCGGGGCAGGGGCCGGGAATTCACCCCTCCACTTT. Translated, it gives CSAVPGAGAGNSPLHF. V usage is TRBV20-1 and J usage is TRBJ1-6; D is possibly TRBD1 (6 bases). Trimming left V 5 bases short and J 7 bases short, with 21 bases between. The CDR3 is 16 amino acids. Per the germline V gene, CDR1 is DFQATT and CDR2 is SNEGSKA (reference sequence).

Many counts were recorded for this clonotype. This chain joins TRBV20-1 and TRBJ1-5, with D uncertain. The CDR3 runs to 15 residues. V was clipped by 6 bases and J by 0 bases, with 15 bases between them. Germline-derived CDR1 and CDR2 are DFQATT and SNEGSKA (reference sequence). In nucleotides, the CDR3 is TGCAGTGCCAGTTTTCAAGGAAATAGCAATCAGCCCCAGCATTTT. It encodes CSASFQGNSNQPQHF.